This TCR beta chain was identified during a study of blood T cell repertoires in COVID-19. Whole-study context: The origin of the acute and convalescent COVID-19 samples was the United States, Italy and Spain. From T cells, B-cell-depleted T cells, or PBMCs came the material, which was cDNA or gDNA.

Methods used by the authors: Estimation of nucleated cell counts relied on the amplification of reference gene primers. The protocol was immunoSEQ multiplex PCR, while the TCRdb copy is restricted to in-frame clones and leaves out a portion. D and trimming come from the DNA, and the V and J calls and clone size come from that table. The table records about 140,000 clones, 85% to 90% of them present only once. V was shortened by 6 bases and J by 9 bases, with 11 bases between the two germline ends. The CDR3 covers 11 residues. The source is a woman in her sixties with active COVID-19. This chain links TRBV12-3 or TRBV12-4 with TRBJ1-1, with D perhaps TRBD1 (5 bases). Sequencing was carried out using peripheral blood. CDR3 residues: CASSFRAQAFF. In DNA form, the CDR3 reads TGTGCCAGCAGCTTCAGGGCCCAAGCTTTCTTT.